This TCR beta chain was documented in a study of T cells after yellow fever vaccination. Notes on the study in general: On re-exposure, the response was weaker but peaked faster, at day 5 versus 15. Abundant contaminating clonotypes from the bulk population could appear in FACS-sorted repertoires. Across the CD4 and CD8 compartments, a small share of clonotypes was present in both.

As concerns this clonotype: Its antigen is not identified.

As TCR cDNA was made by 5'RACE template switching, a universal primer site and UMIs were added. TCRdb itself ran the 5' RACE reads through MiXCR, one entry per CDR3 protein. The table has roughly 330,000 distinct CDR3 sequences, around 7% seen once. CDR3 size: 13 residues. V lost 0 bases and J lost 7, with 9 bases in between. Per the germline V gene, CDR1 is LGHNA and CDR2 is YSLEER. This material consisted of PBMCs, taken approximately 47 days after the first yellow fever vaccination. The chain links TRBV4-3 to TRBJ1-2; D perhaps matches TRBD1 (6 bases). This clonotype originated in a man aged 18 to 30 who received the YFV17D yellow fever vaccine. The CDR3 region has the DNA TGCGCCAGCAGCCAAGAGCAGGGGTCTGGCTACACCTTC. Translation: CASSQEQGSGYTF.